The T cell receptor (beta chain) under discussion was sequenced for a study of T cells after yellow fever vaccination. Only a few counts were recorded for this clonotype. TCRdb reanalysed the 5' RACE reads using MiXCR and keeps one entry per CDR3 protein. This repertoire shows under 600,000 distinct CDR3 sequences, about 14% found once; its top ten account for about 14%. V gave up 3 bases and J gave up 7 bases; unmatched junction bases: 14. The CDR3 totals 16 residues. Germline V gene sequence: CDR1 DFQATT, CDR2 SNEGSKA (reference sequence). The source is a man aged 25 to 40 who received the YFV17D yellow fever vaccine. This specimen was PBMCs, taken on the day of the yellow fever booster vaccination. The chain uses TRBV20-1 and TRBJ2-1; 8 nucleotides agree with TRBD2. The DNA of the CDR3 is TGCAGTGCTAGGCCCTCCGGGAGGGCCTCTGTAAATGAGCAGTTCTTC. Protein product: CSARPSGRASVNEQFF.